This T cell receptor beta chain was sequenced for a study of blood T cell repertoires in COVID-19. Study-level background: COVID-19 samples from acute and convalescent phases originated in the United States, Italy and Spain. T cells, B-cell-depleted T cells, or PBMCs supplied cDNA or gDNA.

Enrolment of Seattle patients took place during active infection, and they were followed longitudinally. Sequenced by immunoSEQ multiplex PCR; TCRdb stores in-frame clones only, minus some. There are around 310,000 clones in the sample; 85% to 90% occur only once, and around 0.97% lies in the top ten. This CDR3 has 17 residues. CDR1 and CDR2 (germline): SGDLS, YYNGEE. V gave up 4 bases and J gave up 3 bases; unmatched junction bases: 13. The chain employs TRBV9 and TRBJ1-1; 9 bases match TRBD1. The sample was peripheral blood. This clonotype was sampled from a woman in her thirties or forties with COVID-19, enrolled during active disease. The CDR3 sequence is CASSLRTGGVGDTEAFF. CDR3 sequence (DNA): TGTGCCAGCAGCCTAAGAACAGGGGGCGTTGGGGACACTGAAGCTTTCTTT.